This TCR beta chain was profiled in a study of T-cell memory formation after mild COVID-19. V lost 0 bases and J lost 7; bases outside the gene matches: 9. The CDR3 is 15 amino acids. Germline CDR1 reads DFQATT; CDR2 reads SNEGSKA (reference sequence). With regard to this clonotype: Its antigen is not known.

MiXCR, run by TCRdb on the 5' RACE reads, gives a single entry per CDR3 protein. The profile shows 120,000 or so distinct CDR3 sequences, more than 15% of them singletons. Study outcomes and limitations: Among contracting clones, CD4+ were mainly CM/EM and CD8+ enriched in EMRA.

The chain recombines TRBV20-1 with TRBJ2-1, with TRBD2 identical over 7 bases. Sample: PBMCs or a T cell subset sorted from them (not recorded which). The clonotype comes from an adult woman who had mild COVID-19 (a few samples of this study predate the infection). Cell type and time point are not known. The CDR3 bases are TGCAGTGCTAGAGATCCGACTAGCCCGGTGAATGAGCAGTTCTTC. Its translation is CSARDPTSPVNEQFF.